The clone carrying this T cell receptor (beta chain) appeared a single time. The antigen remains undetermined. PCR employed 60 Vbeta and 13 Jbeta primers. This table comes from immunoSEQ multiplex PCR, and its TCRdb copy is limited to in-frame clones, with some not included. The sample holds around 280,000 clones, 70% to 90% seen once. The J segment lost 0 bases and the V segment lost 4 bases, leaving 4 bases of the junction unmatched. The CDR3 totals 14 residues. Germline V lookup: CDR1 SGHRS, CDR2 YFSETQ. This sample was taken from a study of cytomegalovirus exposure and HLA in healthy donors. Whole-study results and caveats: With DRB1 most and HLA-C fewest, TCR association rates differed between HLA loci in a later analysis.

This TCR was recovered from a woman between 18 and 30 years old in good health and CMV-seronegative. The chain is built from TRBV5-1 and TRBJ2-7, with 7 bases matching TRBD1. Sequencing was performed on PBMCs. The DNA of the CDR3 is TGCGCCAGCAGCCACGGGACAGACTCCTACGAGCAGTACTTC. It codes for CASSHGTDSYEQYF.